This is a list of T cell receptor beta chains from one sample in a study of early T cells in non-severe SARS-CoV-2 infection. TCRdb independently ran MiXCR on the 5' RACE reads; one entry per CDR3 protein. The repertoire holds 60,000 or so distinct CDR3 sequences, around 9% seen once, with approximately 15% in the top ten. Sequenced: whole blood. The source of these receptors is an adult who was a healthcare worker with PCR-confirmed SARS-CoV-2 infection or an uninfected control (not recorded which). Both conserved end residues are part of each CDR3. Fields, in order: V gene, clone size, D gene, J gene, CDR3 DNA, CDR3 protein. A D gene is named only where the DNA matches it firmly. Expanded clones are given a class, and other clones once, few, many or no size at all.

v_gene: TRBV18; abundance: .; d_gene: TRBD1; j_gene: TRBJ1-5; CDR3nt: TGTGCCAGCTCATCCGCCAGGGGGTTGGATCAGCCCCAGCATTTT; CDR3aa: CASSSARGLDQPQHF
v_gene: TRBV20-1; abundance: .; d_gene: .; j_gene: TRBJ2-7; CDR3nt: TGCAGTGCTAGAGAATCAGCCTACGAGCAGTACTTC; CDR3aa: CSARESAYEQYF
v_gene: TRBV28; abundance: few; d_gene: TRBD2; j_gene: TRBJ2-7; CDR3nt: TGTGCCAGCAGTTCTGGGACTACCGAGCAGTACTTC; CDR3aa: CASSSGTTEQYF
v_gene: TRBV12-3/TRBV12-4; abundance: few; d_gene: TRBD1; j_gene: TRBJ1-5; CDR3nt: TGTGCCAGCAGTTTAAGAGGGACAGGCGCTCAGCCCCAGCATTTT; CDR3aa: CASSLRGTGAQPQHF
v_gene: TRBV6-6; abundance: .; d_gene: TRBD2; j_gene: TRBJ2-3; CDR3nt: TGTGCCAGCAGTTACTCGATTGCGGGAGGTTCTGATACGCAGTATTTT; CDR3aa: CASSYSIAGGSDTQYF
v_gene: TRBV28; abundance: once; d_gene: .; j_gene: TRBJ2-2; CDR3nt: TGTGCCAGCAGACCGGGACATGGCACCGGGGAGCTGTTTTTT; CDR3aa: CASRPGHGTGELFF
v_gene: TRBV28; abundance: .; d_gene: .; j_gene: TRBJ1-5; CDR3nt: TGTGCCAGCAGTGGGGACGTTAGCAATCAGCCCCAGCATTTT; CDR3aa: CASSGDVSNQPQHF
v_gene: TRBV12-3/TRBV12-4; abundance: many; d_gene: .; j_gene: TRBJ1-6; CDR3nt: TGTGCCAGCAGTTTTGGGGGGGATTCACCCCTCCACTTT; CDR3aa: CASSFGGDSPLHF
v_gene: TRBV29-1; abundance: many; d_gene: .; j_gene: TRBJ1-1; CDR3nt: TGCAGCGTGATGAACACTGAAGCTTTCTTT; CDR3aa: CSVMNTEAFF
v_gene: TRBV7-2; abundance: few; d_gene: .; j_gene: TRBJ2-5; CDR3nt: TGTGCCAGCAGCCTATGGGGAACGCAAGAGACCCAGTACTTC; CDR3aa: CASSLWGTQETQYF
v_gene: TRBV12-3/TRBV12-4; abundance: many; d_gene: .; j_gene: TRBJ2-3; CDR3nt: TGTGCCAGCAGTATAGGACGGAGCACAGATACGCAGTATTTT; CDR3aa: CASSIGRSTDTQYF
v_gene: TRBV18; abundance: many; d_gene: .; j_gene: TRBJ2-3; CDR3nt: TGTGCCAGCAGCCCGAGCACAGATACGCAGTATTTT; CDR3aa: CASSPSTDTQYF
v_gene: TRBV30; abundance: .; d_gene: .; j_gene: TRBJ2-2; CDR3nt: TGTGCCTGGTGTCACTCGACGTACACCGGGGAGCTGTTTTTT; CDR3aa: CAWCHSTYTGELFF
v_gene: TRBV4-2; abundance: many; d_gene: TRBD1; j_gene: TRBJ1-2; CDR3nt: TGTGCCAGCAGCCAAGACAGGGGGCGAGGCTACACCTTC; CDR3aa: CASSQDRGRGYTF
v_gene: TRBV11-2; abundance: .; d_gene: .; j_gene: TRBJ2-7; CDR3nt: TGTGCCAGCAGCTTAGCCAGGCGGGACTACGAGCAGTACTTC; CDR3aa: CASSLARRDYEQYF
v_gene: TRBV13; abundance: .; d_gene: .; j_gene: TRBJ2-7; CDR3nt: TGTGCCAGCAGCTCCGAGCGGCGAACCCCCTACGAGCAGTACTTC; CDR3aa: CASSSERRTPYEQYF
v_gene: TRBV12-3/TRBV12-4; abundance: .; d_gene: .; j_gene: TRBJ1-1; CDR3nt: TGTGCCAGCACCCGGGGGTACACTGAAGCTTTCTTT; CDR3aa: CASTRGYTEAFF
v_gene: TRBV7-9; abundance: many; d_gene: .; j_gene: TRBJ1-1; CDR3nt: TGTGCCAGCAGGCCCGGGACCACGAACACTGAAGCTTTCTTT; CDR3aa: CASRPGTTNTEAFF
v_gene: TRBV28; abundance: .; d_gene: TRBD1; j_gene: TRBJ1-1; CDR3nt: TGTGCCAGCAGTTTAATAGGGACAGAGGCTGAAGCTTTCTTT; CDR3aa: CASSLIGTEAEAFF
v_gene: TRBV12-3/TRBV12-4; abundance: many; d_gene: TRBD1; j_gene: TRBJ1-6; CDR3nt: TGTGCCAGCAGTCGGACAGGAGCCAATTCACCCCTCCACTTT; CDR3aa: CASSRTGANSPLHF
v_gene: TRBV12-3/TRBV12-4; abundance: many; d_gene: TRBD1; j_gene: TRBJ2-4; CDR3nt: TGTGCCAGCAGTCTAAACACAGGGGGAGCCAAAAACATTCAGTACTTC; CDR3aa: CASSLNTGGAKNIQYF
v_gene: TRBV7-2; abundance: few; d_gene: .; j_gene: TRBJ2-1; CDR3nt: TGTGCCAGCAGCCCCTTGACATGGAAGACTGCGCAGTTCTTC; CDR3aa: CASSPLTWKTAQFF
v_gene: TRBV7-2; abundance: .; d_gene: TRBD1; j_gene: TRBJ1-2; CDR3nt: TGTGCCAGCAGACCAGGGGGACAGCTCTATGGCTACGCCTTC; CDR3aa: CASRPGGQLYGYAF
v_gene: TRBV18; abundance: many; d_gene: .; j_gene: TRBJ2-6; CDR3nt: TGTGCCAGCTCACCAGAGCACCCCGTCTCTGGGGCCAACGTCCTGACTTTC; CDR3aa: CASSPEHPVSGANVLTF
v_gene: TRBV7-2; abundance: many; d_gene: .; j_gene: TRBJ2-5; CDR3nt: TGTGCCAGCAGCTCCGGGAGTAGGGGTTTGGAGACCCAGTACTTC; CDR3aa: CASSSGSRGLETQYF
v_gene: TRBV7-2; abundance: few; d_gene: TRBD1; j_gene: TRBJ1-1; CDR3nt: TGTGCCAGCAGCTTAGTCCAGGGGGGCACTGAAGCTTTCTTT; CDR3aa: CASSLVQGGTEAFF
v_gene: TRBV12-3/TRBV12-4; abundance: .; d_gene: .; j_gene: TRBJ1-1; CDR3nt: TGTGCCAGCAGTTTGGGGCAGGGAAGGCCCACTGAAGCTTTCTTT; CDR3aa: CASSLGQGRPTEAFF
v_gene: TRBV7-9; abundance: few; d_gene: TRBD2; j_gene: TRBJ2-1; CDR3nt: TGTGCCAGCAGCGACGGACTAGTGCAGGGCGAGCAGTTCTTC; CDR3aa: CASSDGLVQGEQFF
v_gene: TRBV7-2; abundance: few; d_gene: TRBD1; j_gene: TRBJ2-5; CDR3nt: TGTGCCAGCAGCTTAATGGGGACAGCCGAAGAGACCCAGTACTTC; CDR3aa: CASSLMGTAEETQYF
v_gene: TRBV20-1; abundance: medium-sized; d_gene: .; j_gene: TRBJ2-2; CDR3nt: TGCAGTGCTAGAGATGTCCGGGGGACGGAAACGAACACCGGGGAGCTGTTTTTT; CDR3aa: CSARDVRGTETNTGELFF
v_gene: TRBV6-5; abundance: .; d_gene: TRBD2; j_gene: TRBJ2-3; CDR3nt: TGTGCCAGCAGCCGAACTAGCGTCGGCACAGATACGCAGTATTTT; CDR3aa: CASSRTSVGTDTQYF
v_gene: TRBV6-6; abundance: many; d_gene: .; j_gene: TRBJ2-7; CDR3nt: TGTGCCAGTAAACTAACAGGGCCCAATTGGGACGAGCAGTACTTC; CDR3aa: CASKLTGPNWDEQYF
v_gene: TRBV12-3/TRBV12-4; abundance: few; d_gene: TRBD2; j_gene: TRBJ2-1; CDR3nt: TGTGCCAGCAGAAGTAGCGGGACGGGCTACAATGAGCAGTTCTTC; CDR3aa: CASRSSGTGYNEQFF
v_gene: TRBV4-1; abundance: few; d_gene: .; j_gene: TRBJ2-7; CDR3nt: TGCGCCAGCAGCCAAGATTGGGACGGACCCTACGAGCAGTACTTC; CDR3aa: CASSQDWDGPYEQYF
v_gene: TRBV28; abundance: .; d_gene: TRBD2; j_gene: TRBJ2-1; CDR3nt: TGTGCCAGCAGGGGCCTAGCGGTGAGCTCCTACAATGAGCAGTTCTTC; CDR3aa: CASRGLAVSSYNEQFF
v_gene: TRBV29-1; abundance: many; d_gene: .; j_gene: TRBJ2-7; CDR3nt: TGCAGCGTTGAAGAGCATAGGGGGCAGTACTTC; CDR3aa: CSVEEHRGQYF
v_gene: TRBV29-1; abundance: few; d_gene: .; j_gene: TRBJ2-1; CDR3nt: TGCAGCGTTGCCAGGGGAACCTACAATGAGCAGTTCTTC; CDR3aa: CSVARGTYNEQFF
v_gene: TRBV28; abundance: .; d_gene: .; j_gene: TRBJ1-4; CDR3nt: TGTGCCAGCAGTTCCCCCGACCGGGCCTCGAATGAAAAACTGTTTTTT; CDR3aa: CASSSPDRASNEKLFF
v_gene: TRBV3-1; abundance: .; d_gene: .; j_gene: TRBJ1-2; CDR3nt: TGTGCCAGCAGTCCCGGGACCCCACCAAACCGGTATAACTATGGCTACACCTTC; CDR3aa: CASSPGTPPNRYNYGYTF
v_gene: TRBV15; abundance: many; d_gene: TRBD1; j_gene: TRBJ2-7; CDR3nt: TGTGCCACCAGCAGATATCCCCGTAGGACAGGGTACTACGAGCAGTACTTC; CDR3aa: CATSRYPRRTGYYEQYF
v_gene: TRBV4-1; abundance: many; d_gene: .; j_gene: TRBJ1-1; CDR3nt: TGCGCCAGCAGCCGTGAACAGGGTCGGAACACTGAAGCTTTCTTT; CDR3aa: CASSREQGRNTEAFF
v_gene: TRBV12-3/TRBV12-4; abundance: few; d_gene: .; j_gene: TRBJ1-5; CDR3nt: TGTGCCAGCAGTTTGGGCCTACGACAGCCCCAGCATTTT; CDR3aa: CASSLGLRQPQHF
v_gene: TRBV5-1; abundance: many; d_gene: .; j_gene: TRBJ2-1; CDR3nt: TGCGCCAGCAGCCCATGGGCGGGAAAGTCCTACAATGAGCAGTTCTTC; CDR3aa: CASSPWAGKSYNEQFF
v_gene: TRBV20-1; abundance: .; d_gene: TRBD2; j_gene: TRBJ2-2; CDR3nt: TGCAGTGCACAACTAGCGGGAGTTAACACCGGGGAGCTGTTTTTT; CDR3aa: CSAQLAGVNTGELFF
v_gene: TRBV20-1; abundance: many; d_gene: TRBD2; j_gene: TRBJ2-2; CDR3nt: TGCAGTGCTAGAGATGCGGCGGGAGGGTACACCGGGGAGCTGTTTTTT; CDR3aa: CSARDAAGGYTGELFF
v_gene: TRBV20-1; abundance: many; d_gene: .; j_gene: TRBJ2-7; CDR3nt: TGCAGTGCTAGAGATGTTAGTGGTCATACGTACTTC; CDR3aa: CSARDVSGHTYF
v_gene: TRBV12-3/TRBV12-4; abundance: .; d_gene: .; j_gene: TRBJ2-3; CDR3nt: TGTGCCAGCAGTTCCAGGCCAGATACGCAGTATTTT; CDR3aa: CASSSRPDTQYF
v_gene: TRBV7-9; abundance: many; d_gene: TRBD1; j_gene: TRBJ1-6; CDR3nt: TGTGCCAGCAGCTTGGGACAGGGAACCTCACCCCTCCACTTT; CDR3aa: CASSLGQGTSPLHF
v_gene: TRBV12-3/TRBV12-4; abundance: .; d_gene: .; j_gene: TRBJ1-4; CDR3nt: TGTGCCAGCAGCTCACAGGCAGGGACCGTATCTAATGAAAAACTGTTTTTT; CDR3aa: CASSSQAGTVSNEKLFF
v_gene: TRBV3-1; abundance: .; d_gene: TRBD1; j_gene: TRBJ2-7; CDR3nt: TGTGCCAGCAGCCAAGAGGGGGCGGGACAGGGACTATTGCAGTACTTC; CDR3aa: CASSQEGAGQGLLQYF